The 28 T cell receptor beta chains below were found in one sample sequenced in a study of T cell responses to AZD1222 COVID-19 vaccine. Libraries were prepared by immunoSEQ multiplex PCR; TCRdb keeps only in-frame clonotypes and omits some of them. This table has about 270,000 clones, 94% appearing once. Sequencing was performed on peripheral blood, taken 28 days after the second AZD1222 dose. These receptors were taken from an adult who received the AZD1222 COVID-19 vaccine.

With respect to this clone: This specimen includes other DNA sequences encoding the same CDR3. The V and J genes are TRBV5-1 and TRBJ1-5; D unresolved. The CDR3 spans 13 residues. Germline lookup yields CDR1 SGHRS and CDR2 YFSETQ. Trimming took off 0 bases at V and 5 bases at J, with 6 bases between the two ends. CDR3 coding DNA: TGCGCCAGCAGCTTGGGGCCAGATCAGCCCCAGCATTTT. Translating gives CASSLGPDQPQHF.

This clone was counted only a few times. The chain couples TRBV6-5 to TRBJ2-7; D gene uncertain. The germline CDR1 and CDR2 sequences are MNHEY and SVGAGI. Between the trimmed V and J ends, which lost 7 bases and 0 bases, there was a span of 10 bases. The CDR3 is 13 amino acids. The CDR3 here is CASTRPSSYEQYF. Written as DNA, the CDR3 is TGTGCCAGCACTCGACCCAGCTCCTACGAGCAGTACTTC.

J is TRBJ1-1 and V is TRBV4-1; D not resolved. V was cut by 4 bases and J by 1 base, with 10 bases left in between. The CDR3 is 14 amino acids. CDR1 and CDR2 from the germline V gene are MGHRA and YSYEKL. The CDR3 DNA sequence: TGCGCCAGCAGCCGCCCTCTGGAGAACACTGAAGCTTTCTTT. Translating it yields CASSRPLENTEAFF.

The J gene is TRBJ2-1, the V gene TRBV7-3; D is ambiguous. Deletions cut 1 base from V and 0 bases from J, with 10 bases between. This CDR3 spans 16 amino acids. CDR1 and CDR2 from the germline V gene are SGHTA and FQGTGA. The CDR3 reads CASSLMGSSSYNEQFF. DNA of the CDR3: TGTGCCAGCAGCTTAATGGGCTCAAGCTCCTACAATGAGCAGTTCTTC.

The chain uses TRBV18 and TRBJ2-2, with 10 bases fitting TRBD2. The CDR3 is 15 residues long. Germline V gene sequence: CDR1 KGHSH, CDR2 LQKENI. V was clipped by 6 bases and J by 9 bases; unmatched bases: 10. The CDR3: CASSIGASGRWELFF. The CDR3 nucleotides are TGTGCCAGCTCCATCGGGGCTAGCGGGAGATGGGAGCTGTTTTTT.

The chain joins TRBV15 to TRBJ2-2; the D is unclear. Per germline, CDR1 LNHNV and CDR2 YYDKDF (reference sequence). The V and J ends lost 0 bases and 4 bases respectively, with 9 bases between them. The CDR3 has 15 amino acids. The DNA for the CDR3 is TGTGCCACCAGCAGAGATAGGGTCTCCACCGGGGAGCTGTTTTTT. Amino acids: CATSRDRVSTGELFF.

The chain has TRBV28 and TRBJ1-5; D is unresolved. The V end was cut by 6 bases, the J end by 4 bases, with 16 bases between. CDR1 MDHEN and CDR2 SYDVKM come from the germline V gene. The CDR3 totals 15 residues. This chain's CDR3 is CASRPGMPANQPQHF. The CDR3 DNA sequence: TGTGCCAGCAGACCCGGGATGCCGGCAAATCAGCCCCAGCATTTT.

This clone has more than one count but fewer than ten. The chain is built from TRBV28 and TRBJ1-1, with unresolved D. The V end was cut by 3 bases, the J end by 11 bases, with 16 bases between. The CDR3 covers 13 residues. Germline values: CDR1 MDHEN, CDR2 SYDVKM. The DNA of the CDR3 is TGTGCCAGCAGTTTCCCCTCGGATGTCCGCGCTTTCTTT. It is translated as CASSFPSDVRAFF.

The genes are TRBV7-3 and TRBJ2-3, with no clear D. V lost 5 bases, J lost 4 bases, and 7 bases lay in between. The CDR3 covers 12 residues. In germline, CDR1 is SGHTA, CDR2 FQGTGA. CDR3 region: CASSLTPDTQYF. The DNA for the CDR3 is TGTGCCAGCAGCCTCACCCCAGATACGCAGTATTTT.

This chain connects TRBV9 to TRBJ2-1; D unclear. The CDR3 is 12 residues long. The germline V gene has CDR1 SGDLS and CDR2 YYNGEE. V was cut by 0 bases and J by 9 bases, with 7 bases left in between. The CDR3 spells CASSVDRGEQFF. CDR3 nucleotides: TGTGCCAGCAGCGTAGATAGAGGTGAGCAGTTCTTC.

DNA of the CDR3: TGTGCCAGCAGCGTAGGGTTACTGGAGGGGAATGAGCAGTTCTTC. Protein: CASSVGLLEGNEQFF. J is TRBJ2-1 and V is TRBV9; possible D gene TRBD2, 6 bases. Trimming pared 0 bases from V and 7 bases from J, leaving 14 bases between. The CDR3 extends over 15 amino acids. Germline V gene data show CDR1 as SGDLS and CDR2 as YYNGEE.

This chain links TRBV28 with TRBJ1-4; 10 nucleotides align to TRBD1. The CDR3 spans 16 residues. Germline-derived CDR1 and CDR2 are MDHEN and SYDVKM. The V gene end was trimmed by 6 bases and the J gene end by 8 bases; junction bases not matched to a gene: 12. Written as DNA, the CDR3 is TGTGCCAGCAGGTCAAATCGGGACAGGGGCTGGGAAAAACTGTTTTTT. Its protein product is CASRSNRDRGWEKLFF.

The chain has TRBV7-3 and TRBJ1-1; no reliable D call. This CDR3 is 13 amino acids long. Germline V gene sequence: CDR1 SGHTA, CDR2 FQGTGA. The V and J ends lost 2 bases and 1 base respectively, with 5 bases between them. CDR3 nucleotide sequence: TGTGCCAGCAGCTTATGGGAGAACACTGAAGCTTTCTTT. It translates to CASSLWENTEAFF.

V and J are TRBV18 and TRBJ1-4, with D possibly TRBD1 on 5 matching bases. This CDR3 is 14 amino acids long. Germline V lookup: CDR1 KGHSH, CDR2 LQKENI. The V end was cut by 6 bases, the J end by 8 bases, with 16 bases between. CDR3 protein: CASSQRRGREKLFF. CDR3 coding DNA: TGTGCCAGCTCGCAACGGCGGGGGAGAGAAAAACTGTTTTTT.

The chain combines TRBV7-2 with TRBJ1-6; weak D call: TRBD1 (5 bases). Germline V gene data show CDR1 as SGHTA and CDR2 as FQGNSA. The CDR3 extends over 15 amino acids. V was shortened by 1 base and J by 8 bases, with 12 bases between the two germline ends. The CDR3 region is CASSLVAGRDSPLHF. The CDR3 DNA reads TGTGCCAGCAGCTTAGTGGCAGGGCGGGATTCACCCCTCCACTTT.

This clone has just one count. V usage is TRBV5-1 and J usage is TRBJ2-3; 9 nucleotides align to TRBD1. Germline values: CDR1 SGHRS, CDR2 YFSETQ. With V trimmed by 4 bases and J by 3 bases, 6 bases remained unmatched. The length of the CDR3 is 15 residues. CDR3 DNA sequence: TGCGCCAGCAGCCCGACAGGGGGGGAGACAGATACGCAGTATTTT. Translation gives CASSPTGGETDTQYF.

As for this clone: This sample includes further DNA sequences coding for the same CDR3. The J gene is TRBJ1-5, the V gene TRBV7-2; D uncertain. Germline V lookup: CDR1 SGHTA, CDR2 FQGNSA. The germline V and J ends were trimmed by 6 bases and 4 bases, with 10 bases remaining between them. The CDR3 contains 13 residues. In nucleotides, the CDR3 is TGTGCCAGCAGACAAGGATTAAATCAGCCCCAGCATTTT. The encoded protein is CASRQGLNQPQHF.

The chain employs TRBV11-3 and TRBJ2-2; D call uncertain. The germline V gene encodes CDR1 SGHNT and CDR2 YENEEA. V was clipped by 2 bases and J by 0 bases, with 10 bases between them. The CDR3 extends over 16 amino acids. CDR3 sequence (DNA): TGTGCCAGCAGCTTATTCGGTGGCTCGAACACCGGGGAGCTGTTTTTT. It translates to CASSLFGGSNTGELFF.

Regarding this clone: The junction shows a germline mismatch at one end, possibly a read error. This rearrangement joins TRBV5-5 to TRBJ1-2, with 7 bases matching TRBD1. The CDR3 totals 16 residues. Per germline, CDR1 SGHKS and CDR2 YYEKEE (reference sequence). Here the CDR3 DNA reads TGTGCAAGCAAGCCAGGTCCCGGGACAGAAAACTATGGCTACACCTTC. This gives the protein CASKPGPGTENYGYTF.

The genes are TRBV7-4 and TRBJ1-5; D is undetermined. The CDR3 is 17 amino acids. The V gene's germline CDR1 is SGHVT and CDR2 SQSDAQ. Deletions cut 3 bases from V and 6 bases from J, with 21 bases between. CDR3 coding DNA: TGTGCCAGCAGCTTGGTTCAGGCCCCCAGAGGGTTTCAGCCCCAGCATTTT. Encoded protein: CASSLVQAPRGFQPQHF.

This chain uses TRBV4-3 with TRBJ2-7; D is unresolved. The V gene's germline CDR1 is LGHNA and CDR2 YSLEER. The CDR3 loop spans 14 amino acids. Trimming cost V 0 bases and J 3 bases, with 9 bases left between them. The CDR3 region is CASSQDRESYEQYF. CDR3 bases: TGCGCCAGCAGCCAAGACCGCGAGAGCTACGAGCAGTACTTC.

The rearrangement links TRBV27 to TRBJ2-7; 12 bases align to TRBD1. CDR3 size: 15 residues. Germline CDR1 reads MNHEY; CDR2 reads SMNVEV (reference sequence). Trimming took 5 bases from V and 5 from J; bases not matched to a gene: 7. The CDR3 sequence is CASSMWDRGPNEQYF. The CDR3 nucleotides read TGTGCCAGCAGTATGTGGGACAGGGGGCCCAACGAGCAGTACTTC.

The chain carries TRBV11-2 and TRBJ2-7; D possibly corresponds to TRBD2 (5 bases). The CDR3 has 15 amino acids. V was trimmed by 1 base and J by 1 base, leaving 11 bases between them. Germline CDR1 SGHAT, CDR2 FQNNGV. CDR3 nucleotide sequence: TGTGCCAGCAGCTTAGTGGGGAGCCTTTCCTACGAGCAGTACTTC. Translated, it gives CASSLVGSLSYEQYF.

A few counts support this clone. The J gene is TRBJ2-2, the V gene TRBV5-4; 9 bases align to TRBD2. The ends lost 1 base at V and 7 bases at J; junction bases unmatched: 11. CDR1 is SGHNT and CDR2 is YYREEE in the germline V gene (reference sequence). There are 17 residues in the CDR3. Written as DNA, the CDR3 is TGTGCCAGCAGCTTGCCCCTCGCGGGGGGGTTGATCGGGGAGCTGTTTTTT. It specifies CASSLPLAGGLIGELFF.

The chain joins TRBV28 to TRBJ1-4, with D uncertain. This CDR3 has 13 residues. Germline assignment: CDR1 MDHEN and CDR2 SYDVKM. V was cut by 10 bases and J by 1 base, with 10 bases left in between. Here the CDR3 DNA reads TGTGCCACCCAAGGGATAACTAATGAAAAACTGTTTTTT. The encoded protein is CATQGITNEKLFF.

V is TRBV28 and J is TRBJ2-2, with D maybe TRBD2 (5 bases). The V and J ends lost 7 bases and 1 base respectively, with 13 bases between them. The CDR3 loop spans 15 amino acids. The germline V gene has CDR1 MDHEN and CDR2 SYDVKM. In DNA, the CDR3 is TGTGCCAGCACCCTTAGGGCGGGGAACACCGGGGAGCTGTTTTTT. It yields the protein CASTLRAGNTGELFF.

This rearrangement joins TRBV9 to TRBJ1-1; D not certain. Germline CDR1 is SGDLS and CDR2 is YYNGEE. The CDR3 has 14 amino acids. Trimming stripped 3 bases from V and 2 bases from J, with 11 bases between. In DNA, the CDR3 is TGTGCCAGCAGCGCGAACGCCGACAACACTGAAGCTTTCTTT. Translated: CASSANADNTEAFF.

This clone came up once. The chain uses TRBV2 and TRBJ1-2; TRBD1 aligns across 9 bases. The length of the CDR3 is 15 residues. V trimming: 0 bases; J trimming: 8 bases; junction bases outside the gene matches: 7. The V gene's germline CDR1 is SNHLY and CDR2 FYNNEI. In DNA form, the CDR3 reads TGTGCCAGCAGTGAAGCGCATCCGGGACAGGGAGGCTACACCTTC. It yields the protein CASSEAHPGQGGYTF.